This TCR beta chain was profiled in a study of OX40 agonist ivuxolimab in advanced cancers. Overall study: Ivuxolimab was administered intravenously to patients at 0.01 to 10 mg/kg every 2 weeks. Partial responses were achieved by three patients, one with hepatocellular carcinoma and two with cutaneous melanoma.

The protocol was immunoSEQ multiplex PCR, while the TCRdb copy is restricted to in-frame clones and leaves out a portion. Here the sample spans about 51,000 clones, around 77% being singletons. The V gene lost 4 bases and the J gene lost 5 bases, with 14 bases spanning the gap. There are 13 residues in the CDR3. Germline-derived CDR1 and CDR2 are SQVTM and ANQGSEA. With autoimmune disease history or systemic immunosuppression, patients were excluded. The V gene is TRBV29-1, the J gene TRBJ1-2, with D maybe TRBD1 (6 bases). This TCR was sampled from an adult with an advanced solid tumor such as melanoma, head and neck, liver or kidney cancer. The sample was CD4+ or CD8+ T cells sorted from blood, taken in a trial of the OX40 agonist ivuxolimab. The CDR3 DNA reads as TGCAGCGTTGGTCAACAGGGTTGGTATGGCTACACCTTC. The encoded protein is CSVGQQGWYGYTF.